The clone carrying this TCR beta chain was observed a handful of times. Its antigen is still unknown. A heparinised blood draw that averaged about 100 mL was obtained once from each donor. Cell sorting via CD45RO/CCR7/CD25/CD127/CD95/CD27 was performed to obtain CD4+ naive, central memory, regulatory and stem cell-like memory cells. These data belong to a study of beta chain features in type 1 diabetes. Overall study findings and caveats: Type 1 diabetes patients showed a moderate but significant shortening of TCRB CDR3s in all four CD4+ subsets. Still unanswered here is whether HLA type influences TCRB rearrangement.

The CDR3 is made up of 13 amino acids. Trimming removed 4 bases from V and 1 base from J, with 10 bases in between. The germline gives CDR1 SQVTM, CDR2 ANQGSEA. The whole isolated RNA underwent reverse transcription, so sequencing captured expressed TCRB transcripts. The method was immunoSEQ multiplex PCR; TCRdb's version includes in-frame clones alone and lacks a portion of them. Of about 260,000 clones in the sample, less than 30% were seen once. The chain combines TRBV29-1 with TRBJ1-1, with D tentatively TRBD1 (6 bases). This TCR was recovered from a woman aged 25 to 39 with type 1 diabetes. The specimen was naive CD4+ T cells from blood. The CDR3 loop reads CSVGGGTNTEAFF. The CDR3 DNA follows: TGCAGCGTTGGAGGGGGAACGAACACTGAAGCTTTCTTT.